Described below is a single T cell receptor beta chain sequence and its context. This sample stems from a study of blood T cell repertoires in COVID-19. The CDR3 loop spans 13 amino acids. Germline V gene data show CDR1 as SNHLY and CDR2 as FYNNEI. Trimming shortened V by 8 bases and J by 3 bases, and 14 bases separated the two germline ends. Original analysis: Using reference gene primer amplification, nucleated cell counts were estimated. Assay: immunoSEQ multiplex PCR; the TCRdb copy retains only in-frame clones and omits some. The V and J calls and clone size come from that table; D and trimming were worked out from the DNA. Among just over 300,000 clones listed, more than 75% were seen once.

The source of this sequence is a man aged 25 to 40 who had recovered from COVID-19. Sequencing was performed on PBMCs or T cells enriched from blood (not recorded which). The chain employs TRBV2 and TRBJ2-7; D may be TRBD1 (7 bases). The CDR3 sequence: CASFLRGDYEQYF. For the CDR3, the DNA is TGTGCCAGCTTCCTCAGGGGGGACTACGAGCAGTACTTC.